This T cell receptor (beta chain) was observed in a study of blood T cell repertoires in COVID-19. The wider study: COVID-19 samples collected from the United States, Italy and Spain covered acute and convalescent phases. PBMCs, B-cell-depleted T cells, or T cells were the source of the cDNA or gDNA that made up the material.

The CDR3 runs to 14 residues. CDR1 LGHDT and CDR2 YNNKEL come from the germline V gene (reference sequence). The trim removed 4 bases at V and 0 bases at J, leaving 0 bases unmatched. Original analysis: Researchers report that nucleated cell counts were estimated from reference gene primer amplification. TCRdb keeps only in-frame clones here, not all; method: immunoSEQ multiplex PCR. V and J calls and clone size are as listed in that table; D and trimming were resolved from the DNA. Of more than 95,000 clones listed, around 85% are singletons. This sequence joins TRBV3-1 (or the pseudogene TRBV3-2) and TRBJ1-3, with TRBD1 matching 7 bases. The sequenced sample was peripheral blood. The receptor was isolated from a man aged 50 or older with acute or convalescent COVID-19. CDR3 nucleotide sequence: TGTGCCAGCAGCCGGACAGGCTCTGGAAACACCATATATTTT. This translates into CASSRTGSGNTIYF.